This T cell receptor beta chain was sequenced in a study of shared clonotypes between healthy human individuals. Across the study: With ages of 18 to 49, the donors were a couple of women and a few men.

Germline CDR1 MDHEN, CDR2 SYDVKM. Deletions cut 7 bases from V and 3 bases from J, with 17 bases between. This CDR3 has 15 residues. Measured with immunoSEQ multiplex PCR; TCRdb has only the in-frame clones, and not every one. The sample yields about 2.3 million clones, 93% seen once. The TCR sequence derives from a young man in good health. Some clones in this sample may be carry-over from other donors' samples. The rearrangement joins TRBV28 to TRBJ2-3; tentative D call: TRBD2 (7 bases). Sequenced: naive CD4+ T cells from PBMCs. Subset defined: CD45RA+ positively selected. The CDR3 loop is CASKLYGGPTDTQYF. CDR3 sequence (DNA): TGTGCCAGCAAACTTTACGGGGGGCCTACAGATACGCAGTATTTT. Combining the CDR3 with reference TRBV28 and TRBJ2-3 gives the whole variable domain DVKVTQSSRYLVKRTGEKVFLECVQDMDHENMFWYRQDPGLGLRLIYFSYDVKMKEKGDIPEGYSVSREKKERFSLILESASTNQTSMYLCASKLYGGPTDTQYFGPGTRLTVL.